These T cell receptor beta chains were read from a single sample in a study of T cell responses to AZD1222 COVID-19 vaccine. Produced via immunoSEQ multiplex PCR; TCRdb's table is partial and in-frame only. The top ten clones hold approximately 4.3% of a sample with over 130,000 clones, approximately 90% of them seen once. This specimen consisted of peripheral blood, obtained 28 days after the second AZD1222 dose. The receptor source for this set is an adult who received the AZD1222 COVID-19 vaccine. Each CDR3 is given with its conserved first and last residue. D genes are given only for firm matches. Size is stated for part of the rows, as once, few or many counts, or as a class when the clone is expanded.

clone_size: NA
v_call: TRBV7-9
d_call: NA
j_call: TRBJ2-3
cdr3_aa: CASSLGTSNTQYF
cdr3_nt: TGTGCCAGCAGCTTAGGGACTTCAAATACGCAGTATTTT

clone_size: medium-sized
v_call: TRBV27
d_call: NA
j_call: TRBJ2-2
cdr3_aa: CASMGSGQELFF
cdr3_nt: TGTGCCAGCATGGGCTCGGGGCAGGAGCTGTTTTTT

clone_size: NA
v_call: TRBV3-1/TRBV3-2
d_call: NA
j_call: TRBJ1-3
cdr3_aa: CASSQASSGNTIYF
cdr3_nt: TGTGCCAGCAGCCAAGCAAGCTCTGGAAACACCATATATTTT

clone_size: NA
v_call: TRBV4-1
d_call: NA
j_call: TRBJ2-7
cdr3_aa: CASSQDALEEYEQYF
cdr3_nt: TGCGCCAGCAGCCAAGATGCGCTAGAAGAATACGAGCAGTACTTC

clone_size: NA
v_call: TRBV6-5
d_call: NA
j_call: TRBJ2-2
cdr3_aa: CASIPQGITGELFF
cdr3_nt: TGTGCCAGCATCCCGCAGGGGATCACCGGGGAGCTGTTTTTT

clone_size: NA
v_call: TRBV4-2
d_call: TRBD1
j_call: TRBJ2-1
cdr3_aa: CASSQSPGQGNYNEQFF
cdr3_nt: TGTGCCAGCAGCCAATCACCGGGACAGGGGAACTACAATGAGCAGTTCTTC

clone_size: NA
v_call: TRBV7-3
d_call: NA
j_call: TRBJ2-1
cdr3_aa: CASSLLPGAYNEQFF
cdr3_nt: TGTGCCAGCAGCTTATTACCAGGGGCTTACAATGAGCAGTTCTTC

clone_size: NA
v_call: TRBV9
d_call: NA
j_call: TRBJ2-7
cdr3_aa: CASSVGATEQYF
cdr3_nt: TGTGCCAGCAGCGTAGGGGCGACCGAGCAGTACTTC

clone_size: NA
v_call: TRBV2
d_call: TRBD1
j_call: TRBJ1-1
cdr3_aa: CASSRTGARTEAFF
cdr3_nt: TGTGCCAGCAGCAGGACAGGGGCAAGGACTGAAGCTTTCTTT

clone_size: NA
v_call: TRBV7-3
d_call: NA
j_call: TRBJ1-6
cdr3_aa: CASSLYAGSPLHF
cdr3_nt: TGTGCCAGCAGCTTATATGCGGGTTCACCCCTCCACTTT

clone_size: NA
v_call: TRBV4-1
d_call: NA
j_call: TRBJ2-1
cdr3_aa: CASSPEDFYNEQFF
cdr3_nt: TGCGCCAGCAGCCCAGAGGACTTCTACAATGAGCAGTTCTTC

clone_size: NA
v_call: TRBV4-1
d_call: TRBD2
j_call: TRBJ2-1
cdr3_aa: CASSQPNRGGRSEQFF
cdr3_nt: TGCGCCAGCAGCCAACCGAACCGGGGGGGGCGGAGTGAGCAGTTCTTC

clone_size: NA
v_call: TRBV12-3/TRBV12-4
d_call: NA
j_call: TRBJ1-4
cdr3_aa: CASSLGTSGKLFF
cdr3_nt: TGTGCCAGCAGTTTAGGGACATCGGGAAAACTGTTTTTT

clone_size: NA
v_call: TRBV7-9
d_call: NA
j_call: TRBJ2-2
cdr3_aa: CASSDSGNTGELFF
cdr3_nt: TGTGCCAGCAGCGATAGCGGGAACACCGGGGAGCTGTTTTTT

clone_size: NA
v_call: TRBV23-1
d_call: TRBD2
j_call: TRBJ2-3
cdr3_aa: CASSLGLAETDTQYF
cdr3_nt: TGCGCCAGCAGTCTCGGGCTAGCGGAGACAGATACGCAGTATTTT

clone_size: NA
v_call: TRBV27
d_call: NA
j_call: TRBJ1-3
cdr3_aa: CASSSKSGSGNTIYF
cdr3_nt: TGTGCCAGCAGCTCAAAGAGCGGCTCTGGAAACACCATATATTTT

clone_size: NA
v_call: TRBV7-6
d_call: NA
j_call: TRBJ1-1
cdr3_aa: CASSLGQLNTEAFF
cdr3_nt: TGTGCCAGCAGCTTGGGGCAGTTGAACACTGAAGCTTTCTTT

clone_size: NA
v_call: TRBV7-2
d_call: NA
j_call: TRBJ2-3
cdr3_aa: CASSLALGTDTQYF
cdr3_nt: TGTGCCAGCAGCTTAGCGCTGGGCACAGATACGCAGTATTTT

clone_size: NA
v_call: TRBV5-5
d_call: TRBD1
j_call: TRBJ1-1
cdr3_aa: CACGQGEAFF
cdr3_nt: TGTGCCTGCGGACAGGGTGAAGCTTTCTTT

clone_size: few
v_call: TRBV9
d_call: NA
j_call: TRBJ2-7
cdr3_aa: CASSVSADSGAYEQYF
cdr3_nt: TGTGCCAGCAGCGTATCCGCTGACAGTGGTGCCTACGAGCAGTACTTC

clone_size: NA
v_call: TRBV18
d_call: TRBD2
j_call: TRBJ2-1
cdr3_aa: CASSPGLAGYNEQFF
cdr3_nt: TGTGCCAGCTCACCTGGACTAGCGGGGTACAATGAGCAGTTCTTC

clone_size: NA
v_call: TRBV15
d_call: NA
j_call: TRBJ2-5
cdr3_aa: CATSITGEETQYF
cdr3_nt: TGTGCCACCAGCATAACGGGGGAAGAGACCCAGTACTTC

clone_size: once
v_call: TRBV27
d_call: NA
j_call: TRBJ1-5
cdr3_aa: CASSLLSGPRGGQPQHF
cdr3_nt: TGTGCCAGCAGTTTATTGTCCGGGCCCAGGGGAGGGCAGCCCCAGCATTTT

clone_size: NA
v_call: TRBV28
d_call: TRBD2
j_call: TRBJ2-1
cdr3_aa: CASSFLAGGRFYNEQFF
cdr3_nt: TGTGCCAGCAGTTTTCTAGCGGGGGGCAGATTTTACAATGAGCAGTTCTTC

clone_size: NA
v_call: TRBV19
d_call: NA
j_call: TRBJ2-6
cdr3_aa: CASSTTGANVLTF
cdr3_nt: TGTGCCAGTAGTACCACAGGGGCCAACGTCCTGACTTTC

clone_size: NA
v_call: TRBV28
d_call: NA
j_call: TRBJ1-1
cdr3_aa: CASTGVMNTEAFF
cdr3_nt: TGTGCCAGCACCGGTGTCATGAACACTGAAGCTTTCTTT